These 13 T cell receptor beta chains came from one sample sequenced in a study of T cell changes during pregnancy in multiple sclerosis. Libraries were prepared by immunoSEQ multiplex PCR; TCRdb keeps only in-frame clonotypes and omits some of them. Among roughly 38,000 clones, 94% were seen once, and the ten largest hold approximately 8.7%. Sequenced here: CD8+ T cells from peripheral blood mononuclear cells, sampled in the third trimester of pregnancy. The receptor source for this set is a female donor with multiple sclerosis, enrolled in a pregnancy study.

J is TRBJ2-3 and V is TRBV13; D is uncertain. The CDR3 consists of 13 residues. Germline-derived CDR1 and CDR2 are PRHDT and FYEKMQ (reference sequence). The V and J ends lost 0 bases and 1 base respectively, with 2 bases between them. CDR3 loop: CASSLGGTDTQYF. The CDR3 DNA is TGTGCCAGCAGCTTAGGCGGCACAGATACGCAGTATTTT. Drawing the rest from reference TRBV13 and TRBJ2-3, the complete variable domain is AAGVIQSPRHLIKEKRETATLKCYPIPRHDTVYWYQQGPGQDPQFLISFYEKMQSDKGSIPDRFSAQQFSDYHSELNMSSLELGDSALYFCASSLGGTDTQYFGPGTRLTVL.

The chain is built from TRBV15 and TRBJ2-6; weak D call: TRBD1 (6 bases). The CDR3 is 16 amino acids. Germline V gene data show CDR1 as LNHNV and CDR2 as YYDKDF (reference sequence). V lost 6 bases and J lost 4, with 16 bases in between. This CDR3 is CATSTGPQGGANVLTF. The CDR3 DNA is TGTGCCACCAGTACAGGGCCCCAGGGAGGGGCCAACGTCCTGACTTTC.

The V and J genes are TRBV5-6 and TRBJ2-5, with TRBD2 identical over 7 bases. Germline values: CDR1 SGHDT, CDR2 YYEEEE. The CDR3 is made up of 14 amino acids. The junction had 0 bases not matched to a gene; V was cut back by 0 bases and J by 1 base. CDR3 in amino acids: CASSLGEGQETQYF. CDR3 nucleotide sequence: TGTGCCAGCAGCTTGGGGGAGGGCCAAGAGACCCAGTACTTC.

The chain links TRBV9 to TRBJ2-3; 8 bases align to TRBD1. The V gene end was trimmed by 3 bases and the J gene end by 6 bases; junction bases not matched to a gene: 15. Germline V lookup: CDR1 SGDLS, CDR2 YYNGEE. This CDR3 has 17 residues. The CDR3 DNA is TGTGCCAGCAGCGAGGCGGTAGGACAGGGAATGAGTGATACGCAGTATTTT. Translating it yields CASSEAVGQGMSDTQYF.

The chain links TRBV6-4 to TRBJ2-3; perhaps TRBD2 as D (6 bases). The V end was cut by 0 bases, the J end by 1 base, with 8 bases between. The germline CDR1 and CDR2 sequences are MRHNA and SNTAGT. This CDR3 has 15 residues. The CDR3 sequence: CASSDSSGGTDTQYF. CDR3 coding DNA: TGTGCCAGCAGTGACTCGTCGGGGGGCACAGATACGCAGTATTTT.

V and J are TRBV7-2 and TRBJ2-7; D is unresolved. Trimming cost V 5 bases and J 0 bases, with 2 bases left between them. The CDR3 is made up of 11 amino acids. Germline V gene lookup returns CDR1 SGHTA and CDR2 FQGNSA. DNA for the CDR3: TGTGCCAGCAGCCTCTCCTACGAGCAGTACTTC. Its translation is CASSLSYEQYF.

The V gene is TRBV7-8, the J gene TRBJ1-1, with D tentatively TRBD1 (6 bases). The ends were cut back, 0 bases at V and 1 base at J, with 15 bases in the middle. The CDR3 contains 17 residues. The germline CDR1 and CDR2 sequences are SGHVS and FQNEAQ. The CDR3 region is CASSLAQDWTANTEAFF. Here the CDR3 DNA reads TGTGCCAGCAGCTTAGCGCAAGATTGGACAGCGAACACTGAAGCTTTCTTT.

This clone has a single count. The rearrangement joins TRBV11-2 to TRBJ2-7, with a possible D match to TRBD2 (5 bases). CDR3 size: 13 residues. V was clipped by 8 bases and J by 2 bases, with 13 bases between them. Germline CDR1 reads SGHAT; CDR2 reads FQNNGV. The CDR3 protein is CASGLLLAYEQYF. The CDR3 DNA sequence: TGTGCCAGCGGGCTCCTACTAGCCTACGAGCAGTACTTC. The full variable domain, rest sourced from reference TRBV11-2 and TRBJ2-7, is EAGVAQSPRYKIIEKRQSVAFWCNPISGHATLYWYQQILGQGPKLLIQFQNNGVVDDSQLPKDRFSAERLKGVDSTLKIQPAKLEDSAVYLCASGLLLAYEQYFGPGTRLTVT.

The chain recombines TRBV6-5 with TRBJ2-1; 8 bases line up with TRBD1. Germline loops: CDR1 MNHEY, CDR2 SVGAGI. V was clipped by 5 bases and J by 3 bases; unmatched bases: 6. The CDR3 covers 15 residues. CDR3 region: CASSAMTGVYNEQFF. CDR3 DNA sequence: TGTGCCAGCAGTGCAATGACAGGGGTCTACAATGAGCAGTTCTTC.

The V call is TRBV13, the J call TRBJ1-5, with a tentative D call TRBD1 (5 bases). The CDR3 spans 15 residues. V was shortened by 2 bases and J by 4 bases, with 12 bases between the two germline ends. Germline CDR1 and CDR2: PRHDT and FYEKMQ (reference sequence). CDR3 nucleotide sequence: TGTGCCAGCAGCTTAAGGGGCGAACTAAATCAGCCCCAGCATTTT. Translated: CASSLRGELNQPQHF.

The chain employs TRBV19 and TRBJ2-3; D call uncertain. The V and J ends lost 3 bases and 6 bases respectively, with 7 bases between them. Germline assignment: CDR1 LNHDA and CDR2 SQIVND (reference sequence). The CDR3 is made up of 12 amino acids. The CDR3 loop reads CASSIGLDTQYF. The CDR3 coding sequence is TGTGCCAGTAGTATTGGGCTGGATACGCAGTATTTT.

The V gene is TRBV28, the J gene TRBJ2-2; TRBD1 aligns across 7 bases. This CDR3 comprises 14 residues. V shed 5 bases, J shed 7 bases, and the junction held 7 bases outside the gene matches. CDR1 MDHEN and CDR2 SYDVKM come from the germline V gene. For the CDR3, the DNA is TGTGCCAGCAGTCGCCCGGGACAGAGCGGGGAGCTGTTTTTT. As protein: CASSRPGQSGELFF. Using reference TRBV28 and TRBJ2-2 for the parts outside the CDR3, the full variable domain is DVKVTQSSRYLVKRTGEKVFLECVQDMDHENMFWYRQDPGLGLRLIYFSYDVKMKEKGDIPEGYSVSREKKERFSLILESASTNQTSMYLCASSRPGQSGELFFGEGSRLTVL.

This chain links TRBV7-8 with TRBJ2-5, with D possibly TRBD1 on 6 matching bases. The CDR3 length is 13 residues. Trimming stripped 5 bases from V and 5 bases from J, with 12 bases between. Germline V gene sequence: CDR1 SGHVS, CDR2 FQNEAQ. CDR3 amino acids: CASSLTGPETQYF. For the CDR3, the DNA is TGTGCCAGCAGCCTAACAGGGCCCGAGACCCAGTACTTC.